This T cell receptor beta chain was obtained from a study of blood T cell repertoires in COVID-19. Background on the study: T cells, B-cell-depleted T cells, or PBMCs provided the cDNA or gDNA that served as material.

Original handling: Reference gene primer amplification in the assay estimated nucleated cell counts. Profiled with immunoSEQ multiplex PCR; TCRdb holds only in-frame clones, not every one. Clone size and the V and J calls come from that table; the DNA yielded D and trimming. Seen here are about 270,000 clones, 80% to 90% observed once, and the top ten hold roughly 13%. The TCR was taken from a woman aged 70-85 years with COVID-19, enrolled during active disease. Sequencing was done on a sample of peripheral blood.

The CDR3 reads CASSNSPGQGTYEQYF. The CDR3 DNA reads TGTGCCAGCAGCAATAGCCCGGGACAGGGGACCTACGAGCAGTACTTC. V usage is TRBV9 and J usage is TRBJ2-7; 10 nucleotides match TRBD1. The CDR3 runs 16 residues. CDR1 is SGDLS, CDR2 YYNGEE, per germline. With 4 bases clipped from V and 2 bases from J, the junction kept 9 bases outside the gene matches.